What follows are 13 T cell receptor beta chains derived from one specimen sequenced in a study of neurological immune-mediated disorders. TCRdb independently ran MiXCR on the 5' RACE reads; one entry per CDR3 protein. Altogether around 80,000 distinct CDR3 sequences are present, around a tenth being singletons, with the ten largest covering about 1.8%. The sequencing sample was made of PBMCs. These receptors were collected from a man aged 40-49 years in good health.

This clonotype has at least ten counts. The chain links TRBV27 to TRBJ1-2; TRBD1 aligns across 10 bases. V lost 0 bases to trimming and J lost 2 bases; unmatched junction nucleotides: 12. The CDR3 loop spans 19 amino acids. Germline V gene sequence: CDR1 MNHEY, CDR2 SMNVEV (reference sequence). CDR3 amino acids: CASSLSFSTGTGVNYGYTF. CDR3 nucleotides: TGTGCCAGCAGTTTATCGTTCTCTACCGGGACAGGGGTCAACTATGGCTACACCTTC.

This clonotype was counted many times. The gene calls are TRBV12-3 or TRBV12-4 and TRBJ1-2; the D is unclear. The V and J ends lost 0 bases and 6 bases respectively, with 14 bases between them. The CDR3 has 15 amino acids. The CDR3 sequence: CASSLADPALDGYTF. The CDR3 coding sequence is TGTGCCAGCAGTTTAGCCGACCCTGCCTTGGATGGCTACACCTTC.

This clonotype was recorded at least ten times. This chain joins TRBV5-1 and TRBJ2-5, with D possibly being TRBD1 (5 bases). The CDR3 contains 17 residues. CDR1 and CDR2 (germline): SGHRS, YFSETQ. With 0 bases removed from V and 4 bases from J, the gap between germline ends came to 19 bases. The CDR3 sequence is CASSLELTTLRGETQYF. The DNA for the CDR3 is TGCGCCAGCAGCTTGGAGTTGACAACTTTAAGGGGAGAGACCCAGTACTTC.

In this sample, this clonotype turned up many times. V usage is TRBV5-6 and J usage is TRBJ2-2; D remains unclear. The CDR3 loop spans 13 amino acids. The germline gives CDR1 SGHDT, CDR2 YYEEEE. Trimming took 4 bases from V and 7 from J, leaving 11 bases between them. CDR3 nucleotides: TGTGCCAGCAGCCTAGGTGAGGTCGGGGAGCTGTTTTTT. This codes for CASSLGEVGELFF. Full variable domain (outside the CDR3, taken from reference TRBV5-6 and TRBJ2-2): DAGVTQSPTHLIKTRGQQVTLRCSPKSGHDTVSWYQQALGQGPQFIFQYYEEEERQRGNFPDRFSGHQFPNYSSELNVNALLLGDSALYLCASSLGEVGELFFGEGSRLTVL.

This clonotype appeared many times. The chain has TRBV28 and TRBJ2-7; no clear D. This CDR3 spans 14 amino acids. V was shortened by 2 bases and J by 7 bases, with 15 bases between the two germline ends. Germline V CDR1 and CDR2: MDHEN, SYDVKM. The CDR3: CASSLPDGLGEQYF. For the CDR3, the DNA is TGTGCCAGCAGTTTACCGGACGGGCTCGGGGAGCAGTACTTC.

This sequence joins TRBV7-2 and TRBJ2-1; D might be TRBD2 (5 bases). The V and J ends lost 1 base and 10 bases respectively, with 23 bases between them. Germline V gene sequence: CDR1 SGHTA, CDR2 FQGNSA. The CDR3 is made up of 17 amino acids. The CDR3 DNA reads as TGTGCCAGCAGCTTAGGAGGGTCGGGCCCTCCTGGGTGGGAGCAGTTCTTC. Translating gives CASSLGGSGPPGWEQFF.

This clonotype was counted ten times or more. V usage is TRBV5-5 and J usage is TRBJ2-1; no firm D call. CDR3 size: 13 residues. Per germline, CDR1 SGHKS and CDR2 YYEKEE (reference sequence). V was clipped by 4 bases and J by 12 bases, with 17 bases between them. Written as DNA, the CDR3 is TGTGCCAGCAGCCCAACCAAGCCCCGTGGGCAGTTCTTC. This encodes CASSPTKPRGQFF.

This clonotype occurred many times. The J gene is TRBJ1-1, the V gene TRBV10-3, with unresolved D. The V gene lost 2 bases and the J gene lost 5 bases, with 21 bases spanning the gap. The CDR3 runs 17 residues. Looked up from germline, CDR1 is ENHRY and CDR2 is SYGVKD. The CDR3 reads CAISELSTPRGDTEAFF. CDR3 nucleotides: TGTGCCATCAGTGAGCTTTCAACACCCCGGGGAGATACTGAAGCTTTCTTT.

This clonotype has ten or more counts. The chain uses TRBV7-2 and TRBJ2-2; TRBD2 aligns across 9 bases. Germline V gene data show CDR1 as SGHTA and CDR2 as FQGNSA. V lost 3 bases to trimming and J lost 9 bases; unmatched junction nucleotides: 11. This CDR3 has 16 residues. The CDR3 sequence is CASSFSGRGSIRELFF. The DNA of the CDR3 is TGTGCCAGCAGCTTTAGCGGGAGAGGGAGTATCAGGGAGCTGTTTTTT.

This clonotype came up many times. The chain joins TRBV6-6 to TRBJ2-4; D is unclear. V dropped 2 bases and J dropped 0 bases, with 11 bases sitting between them. CDR1 is MNHNY and CDR2 is SVGAGI in the germline V gene (reference sequence). The CDR3 loop spans 16 amino acids. CDR3 nucleotides: TGTGCCAGCAGTTACCCCCCGGGCCTAGCCAAAAACATTCAGTACTTC. Protein product: CASSYPPGLAKNIQYF.

This clonotype was counted at least ten times. The V call is TRBV5-1, the J call TRBJ2-3; TRBD2 matches at 7 bases. The CDR3 runs 18 residues. Trimming removed 5 bases from V and 3 bases from J; junction bases left unmatched: 18. CDR1 is SGHRS, CDR2 YFSETQ, per germline. The CDR3 protein is CASSGFAGEERQTDTQYF. The CDR3 nucleotides are TGCGCCAGCAGTGGTTTCGCGGGGGAAGAAAGACAGACAGATACGCAGTATTTT.

This clonotype was seen many times. V is TRBV20-1 and J is TRBJ2-5; D remains unclear. Trimming pared 5 bases from V and 5 bases from J, leaving 9 bases between. Germline lookup yields CDR1 DFQATT and CDR2 SNEGSKA (reference sequence). The CDR3 is made up of 11 amino acids. The CDR3 DNA reads as TGCAGTGCTTCCCACGGGGAGACCCAGTACTTC. Translated, it gives CSASHGETQYF.

This clonotype has a count of ten or more. The rearrangement joins TRBV7-9 to TRBJ2-7, with D possibly matching TRBD2 (6 bases). Germline assignment: CDR1 SEHNR and CDR2 FQNEAQ (reference sequence). The V gene lost 5 bases and the J gene lost 5 bases, with 19 bases spanning the gap. The CDR3 is made up of 15 amino acids. DNA for the CDR3: TGTGCCAGCAGCCCCGCGGGGATCGGTTTAGACGAGCAGTACTTC. Protein sequence: CASSPAGIGLDEQYF.